The 24 T cell receptor beta chains given below trace back to one sample, sequenced in a study of control samples from healthy donors and cancer patients. The table came from immunoSEQ multiplex PCR; TCRdb's copy has only in-frame clones and leaves some out. This table holds over 150,000 clones, more than 85% found once. The sequencing input was blood. Source of these receptors: a woman aged 35 to 49 in good health.

This chain joins TRBV6-6 and TRBJ1-2; D not certain. The V gene lost 2 bases and the J gene lost 2 bases, with 9 bases spanning the gap. Germline V gives CDR1 MNHNY, CDR2 SVGAGI (reference sequence). The CDR3 contains 14 residues. The CDR3 sequence: CASSYPQDNYGYTF. The DNA for the CDR3 is TGTGCCAGCAGTTACCCCCAGGACAACTATGGCTACACCTTC.

This clone was seen a few times. V gene TRBV27 combines with J gene TRBJ2-5; 9 nucleotides agree with TRBD1. Per germline, CDR1 MNHEY and CDR2 SMNVEV (reference sequence). The CDR3 runs 15 residues. V gave up 4 bases and J gave up 4 bases; unmatched junction bases: 7. This CDR3 is CASSSRPTGGETQYF. The CDR3, as DNA: TGTGCCAGCAGTTCCCGCCCGACAGGGGGAGAGACCCAGTACTTC.

The genes are TRBV12-3 or TRBV12-4 and TRBJ2-7; TRBD1 aligns across 8 bases. With 3 bases clipped from V and 5 bases from J, the junction kept 3 bases outside the gene matches. The CDR3 consists of 13 residues. The CDR3 sequence: CASSFTDRDEQYF. The DNA of the CDR3 is TGTGCCAGCAGTTTTACGGACAGGGACGAGCAGTACTTC.

The V and J genes are TRBV3-1 (or the pseudogene TRBV3-2) and TRBJ2-3, with 10 bases lining up with TRBD2. V shed 6 bases, J shed 5 bases, and the junction held 11 bases outside the gene matches. This CDR3 is 16 amino acids long. Germline lookup yields CDR1 LGHDT and CDR2 YNNKEL (reference sequence). CDR3 sequence (DNA): TGTGCCAGCAGGGACAGCGGGGGGGCCCGGGAAGATACGCAGTATTTT. Protein sequence: CASRDSGGAREDTQYF.

V gene TRBV12-3 or TRBV12-4 combines with J gene TRBJ1-2; perhaps TRBD1 as D (5 bases). V gave up 3 bases and J gave up 6 bases, with 11 bases separating them. The CDR3 length is 13 residues. The CDR3 coding sequence is TGTGCCAGCAGTTTCGGGGGGAACAATGGCTACACCTTC. Protein: CASSFGGNNGYTF.

This rearrangement joins TRBV14 to TRBJ1-2; the D is unclear. There are 15 residues in the CDR3. V was clipped by 1 base and J by 3 bases, with 12 bases between them. CDR1 and CDR2 (germline): SGHDN, FVKESK. This CDR3 reads CASSQGPAKYYGYTF. DNA of the CDR3: TGTGCCAGCAGCCAAGGGCCAGCGAAGTACTATGGCTACACCTTC.

The chain recombines TRBV12-3 or TRBV12-4 with TRBJ1-4; D ambiguous. V was pared by 8 bases and J by 0 bases, with 7 bases between. There are 13 residues in the CDR3. In DNA form, the CDR3 reads TGTGCCAGCCGCGAAGCAACTAATGAAAAACTGTTTTTT. Protein: CASREATNEKLFF.

The chain recombines TRBV5-1 with TRBJ2-5, with 10 bases matching TRBD2. Germline V gives CDR1 SGHRS, CDR2 YFSETQ. Unmatched junction bases numbered 6, after V lost 0 bases and J lost 4 bases. This CDR3 has 16 residues. Here the CDR3 reads CASSLAASSGGETQYF. CDR3 coding DNA: TGCGCCAGCAGCTTGGCCGCCTCTAGCGGGGGAGAGACCCAGTACTTC.

This chain links TRBV7-9 with TRBJ1-3, with no clear D. Germline V CDR1 and CDR2: SEHNR, FQNEAQ (reference sequence). There are 14 residues in the CDR3. Trimming removed 1 base at V and 3 bases at J, with 7 bases between. CDR3 in amino acids: CASSLDYLGNTIYF. The CDR3 DNA sequence: TGTGCCAGCAGCTTAGATTATCTTGGAAACACCATATATTTT. Full variable domain (missing parts from reference TRBV7-9 and TRBJ1-3): DTGVSQNPRHKITKRGQNVTFRCDPISEHNRLYWYRQTLGQGPEFLTYFQNEAQLEKSRLLSDRFSAERPKGSFSTLEIQRTEQGDSAMYLCASSLDYLGNTIYFGEGSWLTVV.

The chain couples TRBV4-1 to TRBJ1-4; D ambiguous. Per the germline V gene, CDR1 is MGHRA and CDR2 is YSYEKL. The CDR3 runs 12 residues. The germline V and J ends were trimmed by 0 bases and 13 bases, with 9 bases remaining between them. CDR3 bases: TGCGCCAGCAGCCAAGATTGGCGTCCACTGTTTTTT. Its protein is CASSQDWRPLFF.

The chain carries TRBV6-5 and TRBJ1-5; D remains unclear. This CDR3 region has 13 residues. Germline loops: CDR1 MNHEY, CDR2 SVGAGI. Trimming stripped 4 bases from V and 9 bases from J, with 13 bases between. The CDR3: CASSSTVLSPQHF. The CDR3 nucleotides are TGTGCCAGCAGTTCGACGGTTCTCTCGCCCCAGCATTTT.

In this sample, this clone turned up once. The chain is built from TRBV2 and TRBJ2-3; 8 bases are shared with TRBD2. V was pared by 3 bases and J by 10 bases, with 3 bases of the junction left unmatched. The length of the CDR3 is 12 residues. Germline V gene sequence: CDR1 SNHLY, CDR2 FYNNEI. This CDR3 reads CASSDGLAPQYF. The CDR3 nucleotides are TGTGCCAGCAGTGATGGACTAGCCCCGCAGTATTTT.

The rearrangement uses TRBV18 and TRBJ1-1; D may be TRBD1 (6 bases). Trimming pared 3 bases from V and 1 base from J, leaving 12 bases between. CDR3 length equals 15 residues. Germline CDR1 is KGHSH and CDR2 is LQKENI. The CDR3 nucleotides are TGTGCCAGCTCACCGTGGACAGCCGGGAACACTGAAGCTTTCTTT. This sequence encodes CASSPWTAGNTEAFF. The full variable domain, with the rest looked up from reference TRBV18 and TRBJ1-1, is NAGVMQNPRHLVRRRGQEARLRCSPMKGHSHVYWYRQLPEEGLKFMVYLQKENIIDESGMPKERFSAEFPKEGPSILRIQQVVRGDSAAYFCASSPWTAGNTEAFFGQGTRLTVV.

The gene calls are TRBV10-3 and TRBJ1-4; no clear D gene. Germline lookup yields CDR1 ENHRY and CDR2 SYGVKD. V gave up 4 bases and J gave up 8 bases, with 17 bases separating them. CDR3 length: 15 amino acids. The CDR3 DNA sequence: TGTGCCATCAGTGTGAGCAGGCAGATGGGGGAAAAACTGTTTTTT. Amino acids: CAISVSRQMGEKLFF.

The chain uses TRBV11-2 and TRBJ1-1; a possible D gene is TRBD1 (6 bases). The length of the CDR3 is 15 residues. Germline CDR1 is SGHAT and CDR2 is FQNNGV. V was trimmed by 5 bases and J by 5 bases, leaving 18 bases between them. The CDR3 reads CASSGRGGPGTEAFF. The CDR3 DNA follows: TGTGCCAGCAGCGGAAGGGGGGGGCCGGGGACTGAAGCTTTCTTT.

The rearrangement uses TRBV2 and TRBJ1-1, with D unresolved. The germline V gene has CDR1 SNHLY and CDR2 FYNNEI. With 3 bases removed from V and 4 bases from J, the gap between germline ends came to 9 bases. CDR3 length: 13 residues. The CDR3 DNA reads TGTGCCAGCAGTGATGGCCCAAGCACTGAAGCTTTCTTT. Amino acid sequence: CASSDGPSTEAFF. Together with reference TRBV2 and TRBJ1-1, the CDR3 gives the full variable domain: EPEVTQTPSHQVTQMGQEVILRCVPISNHLYFYWYRQILGQKVEFLVSFYNNEISEKSEIFDDQFSVERPDGSNFTLKIRSTKLEDSAMYFCASSDGPSTEAFFGQGTRLTVV.

This clone was recorded once. The chain carries TRBV6-5 and TRBJ1-3; D possibly corresponds to TRBD1 (6 bases). Trimming cost V 6 bases and J 8 bases, with 17 bases left between them. The CDR3 length is 14 residues. Germline CDR1 and CDR2: MNHEY and SVGAGI. This chain's CDR3 is CASSQNRAGDTIYF. The CDR3 DNA reads as TGTGCCAGCAGCCAAAACAGGGCCGGGGACACCATATATTTT.

The gene calls are TRBV9 and TRBJ1-1; the D gene is possibly TRBD1 (5 bases). Germline assignment: CDR1 SGDLS and CDR2 YYNGEE. This CDR3 is built from 16 residues. Trimming removed 3 bases at V and 3 bases at J, with 18 bases between. The CDR3 here is CASSARPGRQDTEAFF. CDR3 nucleotides: TGTGCCAGCAGCGCACGACCGGGACGCCAGGACACTGAAGCTTTCTTT.

The chain couples TRBV18 to TRBJ2-5; 8 bases line up with TRBD2. The CDR3 has 15 amino acids. Looked up from germline, CDR1 is KGHSH and CDR2 is LQKENI. After removal of 5 bases from V and 2 bases from J, the junction contained 7 bases not matched to a gene. CDR3 coding DNA: TGTGCCAGCTCATCCTTAGCGGGGTTACAAGAGACCCAGTACTTC. It yields the protein CASSSLAGLQETQYF.

This rearrangement joins TRBV14 to TRBJ1-4, with D unresolved. This CDR3 contains 12 residues. Germline V gene sequence: CDR1 SGHDN, CDR2 FVKESK. V lost 3 bases and J lost 5, with 4 bases in between. This CDR3 reads CASSHSNEKLFF. CDR3 in DNA: TGTGCCAGCAGCCACAGCAATGAAAAACTGTTTTTT.

The genes are TRBV2 and TRBJ1-4; D is perhaps TRBD1 (5 bases). V lost 6 bases and J lost 7, with 18 bases in between. Per the germline V gene, CDR1 is SNHLY and CDR2 is FYNNEI. CDR3 size: 15 residues. CDR3 sequence reads: CASRGGAPEGEKLFF. The DNA for the CDR3 is TGTGCCAGCAGGGGGGGTGCCCCAGAAGGTGAAAAACTGTTTTTT.

The chain is built from TRBV7-8 and TRBJ1-4; D is unclear. Trimming stripped 0 bases from V and 6 bases from J, with 8 bases between. Per the germline V gene, CDR1 is SGHVS and CDR2 is FQNEAQ. This CDR3 is built from 14 residues. CDR3 protein: CASSLAGSHEKLFF. Here the CDR3 DNA reads TGTGCCAGCAGCTTAGCAGGGAGTCATGAAAAACTGTTTTTT.

This clone was detected once. The rearrangement uses TRBV5-1 and TRBJ2-7; 7 nucleotides align to TRBD1. Germline values: CDR1 SGHRS, CDR2 YFSETQ. Germline trimming cut 3 bases from V and 2 bases from J; bases unmatched to any gene: 5. CDR3 length equals 14 residues. CDR3 sequence: CASSSQGSTYEQYF. CDR3 nucleotides: TGCGCCAGCAGCTCACAGGGGAGCACCTACGAGCAGTACTTC.

This clone was detected only once. The genes are TRBV19 and TRBJ2-5; no clear D gene. CDR3 length: 14 residues. Germline values: CDR1 LNHDA, CDR2 SQIVND (reference sequence). V was pared by 3 bases and J by 0 bases, with 8 bases between. The DNA of the CDR3 is TGTGCCAGTAGTATGGATAGGGACCAAGAGACCCAGTACTTC. This sequence encodes CASSMDRDQETQYF.